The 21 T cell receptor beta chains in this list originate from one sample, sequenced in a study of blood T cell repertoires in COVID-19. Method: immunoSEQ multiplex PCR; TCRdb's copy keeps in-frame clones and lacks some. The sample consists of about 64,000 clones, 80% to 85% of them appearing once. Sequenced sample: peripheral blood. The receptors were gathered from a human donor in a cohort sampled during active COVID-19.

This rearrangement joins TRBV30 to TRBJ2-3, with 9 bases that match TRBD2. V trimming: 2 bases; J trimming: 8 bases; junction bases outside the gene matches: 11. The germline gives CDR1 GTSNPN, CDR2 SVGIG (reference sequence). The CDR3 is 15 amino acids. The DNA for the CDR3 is TGTGCCTGGAGTCACGGCGGGGGGGCGTCTCGTACGCAGTATTTT. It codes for CAWSHGGGASRTQYF.

The CDR3 region has the DNA TGCGCCAGCAGCCGACAGTTCGGGCGGACAGAGACCCAGTACTTC. Translated, it gives CASSRQFGRTETQYF. The chain recombines TRBV5-1 with TRBJ2-5, with D possibly being TRBD1 (5 bases). The germline CDR1 and CDR2 sequences are SGHRS and YFSETQ. This CDR3 has 15 residues. Trimming removed 4 bases from V and 4 bases from J, with 17 bases in between.

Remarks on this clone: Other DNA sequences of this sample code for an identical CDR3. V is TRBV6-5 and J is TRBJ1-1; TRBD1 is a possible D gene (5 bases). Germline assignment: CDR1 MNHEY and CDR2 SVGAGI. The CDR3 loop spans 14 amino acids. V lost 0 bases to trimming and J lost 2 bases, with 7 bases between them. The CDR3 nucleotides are TGTGCCAGCAGTTACTCAACAGGCAACACTGAAGCTTTCTTT. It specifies CASSYSTGNTEAFF.

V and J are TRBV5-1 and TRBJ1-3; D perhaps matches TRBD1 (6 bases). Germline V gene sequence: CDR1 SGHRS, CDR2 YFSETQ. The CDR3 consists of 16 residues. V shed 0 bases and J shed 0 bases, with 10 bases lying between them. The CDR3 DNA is TGCGCCAGCAGCTTGGTAACAGGGTTCTCTGGAAACACCATATATTTT. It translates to CASSLVTGFSGNTIYF.

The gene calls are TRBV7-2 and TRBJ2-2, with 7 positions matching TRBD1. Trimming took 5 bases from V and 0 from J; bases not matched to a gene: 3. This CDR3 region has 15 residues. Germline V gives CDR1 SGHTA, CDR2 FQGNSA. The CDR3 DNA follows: TGTGCCAGCAGCCCGACAGGGACGAACACCGGGGAGCTGTTTTTT. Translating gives CASSPTGTNTGELFF. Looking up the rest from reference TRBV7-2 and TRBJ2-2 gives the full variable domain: GAGVSQSPSNKVTEKGKDVELRCDPISGHTALYWYRQSLGQGLEFLIYFQGNSAPDKSGLPSDRFSAERTGGSVSTLTIQRTQQEDSAVYLCASSPTGTNTGELFFGEGSRLTVL.

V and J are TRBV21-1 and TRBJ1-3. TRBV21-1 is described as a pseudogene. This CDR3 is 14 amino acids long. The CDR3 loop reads CASSSRGFGNTIYF. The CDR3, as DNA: TGTGCCAGCAGCTCGAGAGGGTTCGGAAACACCATATATTTT.

The CDR3 DNA reads as TGTGCCAGCAGCCCGATTAACAGAGCAGGGATCTACGAGCAGTACTTC. Its protein is CASSPINRAGIYEQYF. The rearrangement uses TRBV11-2 and TRBJ2-7, with D maybe TRBD1 (5 bases). Germline V gene lookup returns CDR1 SGHAT and CDR2 FQNNGV. V lost 5 bases, J lost 3 bases, and 20 bases lay in between. The CDR3 runs to 16 residues.

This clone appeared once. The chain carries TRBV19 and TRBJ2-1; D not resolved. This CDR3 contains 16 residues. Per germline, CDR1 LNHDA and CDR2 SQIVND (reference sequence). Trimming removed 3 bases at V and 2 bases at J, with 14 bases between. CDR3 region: CASSMPNSLTYNEQFF. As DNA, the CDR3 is TGTGCCAGTAGTATGCCTAACAGCCTTACCTACAATGAGCAGTTCTTC.

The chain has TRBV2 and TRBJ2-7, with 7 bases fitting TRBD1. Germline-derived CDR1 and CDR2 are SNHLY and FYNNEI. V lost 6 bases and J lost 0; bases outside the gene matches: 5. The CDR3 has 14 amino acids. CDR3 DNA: TGTGCCAGCAGGATGGGACAGAGCTCCTACGAGCAGTACGTC. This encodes CASRMGQSSYEQYV.

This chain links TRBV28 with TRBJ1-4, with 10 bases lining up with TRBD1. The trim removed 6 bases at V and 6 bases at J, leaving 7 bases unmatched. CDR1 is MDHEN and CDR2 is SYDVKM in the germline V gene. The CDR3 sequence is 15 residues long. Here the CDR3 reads CASRPTGTGDEKLFF. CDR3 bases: TGTGCCAGCAGACCAACCGGGACAGGGGATGAAAAACTGTTTTTT.

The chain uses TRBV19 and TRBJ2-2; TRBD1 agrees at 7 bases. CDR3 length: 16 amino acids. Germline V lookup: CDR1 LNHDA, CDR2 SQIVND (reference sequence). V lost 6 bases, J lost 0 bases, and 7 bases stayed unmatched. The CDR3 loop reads CASRGTVVPNTGELFF. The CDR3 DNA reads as TGTGCCAGTAGGGGGACAGTCGTCCCGAACACCGGGGAGCTGTTTTTT. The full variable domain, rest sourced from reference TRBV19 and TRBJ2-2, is DGGITQSPKYLFRKEGQNVTLSCEQNLNHDAMYWYRQDPGQGLRLIYYSQIVNDFQKGDIAEGYSVSREKKESFPLTVTSAQKNPTAFYLCASRGTVVPNTGELFFGEGSRLTVL.

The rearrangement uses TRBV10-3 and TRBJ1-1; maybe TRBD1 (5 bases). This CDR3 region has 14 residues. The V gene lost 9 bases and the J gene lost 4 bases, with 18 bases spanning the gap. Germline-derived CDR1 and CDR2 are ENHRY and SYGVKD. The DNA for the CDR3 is TGTGCCATAAAAGAAACCCAGGGCGGCACTGAAGCTTTCTTT. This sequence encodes CAIKETQGGTEAFF.

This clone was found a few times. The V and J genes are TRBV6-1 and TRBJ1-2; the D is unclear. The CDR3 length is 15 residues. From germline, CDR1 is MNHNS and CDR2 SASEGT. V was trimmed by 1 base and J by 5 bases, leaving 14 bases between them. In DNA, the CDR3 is TGTGCCAGCAGTGAAGGGCCTGCCCCCGGGTATGGCTACACCTTC. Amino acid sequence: CASSEGPAPGYGYTF.

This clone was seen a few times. In DNA form, the CDR3 reads TGTGCCAGCAGGGTAGCGGGGGGCTACAATGAGCAGTTCTTC. It yields the protein CASRVAGGYNEQFF. This chain joins TRBV3-1 (or the pseudogene TRBV3-2) and TRBJ2-1; 10 nucleotides agree with TRBD2. CDR1 is LGHDT, CDR2 YNNKEL, per germline (reference sequence). This CDR3 region has 14 residues. After removal of 6 bases from V and 3 bases from J, the junction contained 2 bases not matched to a gene.

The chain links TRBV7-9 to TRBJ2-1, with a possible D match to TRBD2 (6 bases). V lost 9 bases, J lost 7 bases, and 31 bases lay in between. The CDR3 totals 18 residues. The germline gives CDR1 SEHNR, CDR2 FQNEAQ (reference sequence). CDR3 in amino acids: CARVPYTGAFKEANEQFF. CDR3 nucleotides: TGTGCCAGAGTCCCCTACACGGGAGCCTTCAAAGAAGCAAATGAGCAGTTCTTC. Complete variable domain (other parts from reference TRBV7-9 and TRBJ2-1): DTGVSQNPRHKITKRGQNVTFRCDPISEHNRLYWYRQTLGQGPEFLTYFQNEAQLEKSRLLSDRFSAERPKGSFSTLEIQRTEQGDSAMYLCARVPYTGAFKEANEQFFGPGTRLTVL.

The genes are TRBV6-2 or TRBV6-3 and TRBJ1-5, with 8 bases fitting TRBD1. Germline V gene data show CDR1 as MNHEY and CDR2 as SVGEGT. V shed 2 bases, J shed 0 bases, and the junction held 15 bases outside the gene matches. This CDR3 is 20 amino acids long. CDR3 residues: CASSYLIGTRGPHSNQPQHF. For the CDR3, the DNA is TGTGCCAGCAGTTACCTTATCGGTACCAGGGGGCCTCATAGCAATCAGCCCCAGCATTTT.

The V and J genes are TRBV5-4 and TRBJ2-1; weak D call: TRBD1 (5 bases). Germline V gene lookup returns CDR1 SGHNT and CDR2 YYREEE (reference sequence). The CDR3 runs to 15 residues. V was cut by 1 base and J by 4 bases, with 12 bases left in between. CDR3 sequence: CASSLSTDSYNEQFF. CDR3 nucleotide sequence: TGTGCCAGCAGCTTGAGCACTGACAGTTACAATGAGCAGTTCTTC.

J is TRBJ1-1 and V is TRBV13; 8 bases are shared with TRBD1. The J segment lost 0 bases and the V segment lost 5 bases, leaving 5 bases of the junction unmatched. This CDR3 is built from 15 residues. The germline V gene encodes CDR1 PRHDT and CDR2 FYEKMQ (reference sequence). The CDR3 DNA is TGTGCCAGCAGCCCTACGACAGGGGTGAACACTGAAGCTTTCTTT. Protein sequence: CASSPTTGVNTEAFF.

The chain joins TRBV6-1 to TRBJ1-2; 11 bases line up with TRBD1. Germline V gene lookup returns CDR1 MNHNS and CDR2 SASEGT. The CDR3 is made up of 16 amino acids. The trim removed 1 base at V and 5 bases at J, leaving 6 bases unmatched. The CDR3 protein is CASSEGTGGLLYGYTF. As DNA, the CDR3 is TGTGCCAGCAGTGAAGGGACAGGGGGCTTATTGTATGGCTACACCTTC.

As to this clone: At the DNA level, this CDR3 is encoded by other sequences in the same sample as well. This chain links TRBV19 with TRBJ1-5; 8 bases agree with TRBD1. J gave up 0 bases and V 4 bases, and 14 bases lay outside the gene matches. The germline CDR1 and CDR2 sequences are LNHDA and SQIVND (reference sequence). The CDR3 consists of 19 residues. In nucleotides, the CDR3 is TGTGCCAGTAGTAGGGGGCTACAGGGGGAAGGGGGTAGCAATCAGCCCCAGCATTTT. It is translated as CASSRGLQGEGGSNQPQHF.

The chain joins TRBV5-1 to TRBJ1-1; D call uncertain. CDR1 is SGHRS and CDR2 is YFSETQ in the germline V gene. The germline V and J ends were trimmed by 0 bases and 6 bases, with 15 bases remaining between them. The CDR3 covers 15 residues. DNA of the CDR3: TGCGCCAGCAGCTTGGAAGGGAGAGGGCACGCTGAAGCTTTCTTT. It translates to CASSLEGRGHAEAFF. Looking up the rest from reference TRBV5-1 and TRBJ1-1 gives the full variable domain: KAGVTQTPRYLIKTRGQQVTLSCSPISGHRSVSWYQQTPGQGLQFLFEYFSETQRNKGNFPGRFSGRQFSNSRSEMNVSTLELGDSALYLCASSLEGRGHAEAFFGQGTRLTVV.